Below, 18 T cell receptor beta chains from the same sample are listed, as sequenced in a study of T-cell reconstitution after alpha-beta-depleted transplantation in children. The authors prepared the TCRbeta library with unique molecular identifiers. Each CDR3 protein is one row after TCRdb ran MiXCR on the PCR reads. The table records 540,000 or so distinct CDR3 sequences, 23% of them present only once. Sequencing was performed on PBMCs, mostly from graft donor cells, taken 360 days after TCRalphabeta/CD19-depleted stem cell transplant. The receptors were sampled from a boy in the first two years of life who had a stem cell transplant for acute myeloid leukemia, so the T cells may come from the graft donor.

This clonotype was seen repeatedly, ten times or more. This chain links TRBV12-5 with TRBJ1-3, with TRBD1 as a possible D gene (5 bases). Germline CDR1 is LGHNT and CDR2 is FRNRAP. This CDR3 spans 17 amino acids. Trimming shortened V by 2 bases and J by 4 bases, and 18 bases separated the two germline ends. DNA of the CDR3: TGTGCTAGTGGTTTGACCGCGGGACCGCCACGAGGAAACACCATATATTTT. Translated, it gives CASGLTAGPPRGNTIYF.

The chain has TRBV20-1 and TRBJ1-5; 11 bases match TRBD1. Trimming removed 0 bases from V and 4 bases from J; junction bases left unmatched: 17. Germline V gives CDR1 DFQATT, CDR2 SNEGSKA (reference sequence). The CDR3 contains 20 residues. CDR3 sequence: CSARDPSGQGAPFTNQPQHF. CDR3 nucleotides: TGCAGTGCTAGAGATCCCTCTGGACAGGGGGCACCATTCACTAATCAGCCCCAGCATTTT.

This chain links TRBV27 with TRBJ2-7; D not certain. V was trimmed by 8 bases and J by 6 bases, leaving 5 bases between them. The CDR3 sequence is 9 residues long. Germline V lookup: CDR1 MNHEY, CDR2 SMNVEV (reference sequence). CDR3 in DNA: TGTGCCAGCCTCCTCGAGCAGTACGTC. Residues: CASLLEQYV.

This clonotype has only a few counts. The V and J genes are TRBV20-1 and TRBJ1-5; TRBD1 might be the D (5 bases). Germline loops: CDR1 DFQATT, CDR2 SNEGSKA (reference sequence). V gave up 0 bases and J gave up 7 bases, with 13 bases separating them. The CDR3 consists of 14 residues. The CDR3 nucleotides are TGCAGTGCTAGAGAACGCAGGGTAGGGCAGCCCCAGCATTTT. This translates into CSARERRVGQPQHF.

About this clonotype: Mismatch with germline at one junction end may stem from a read error. J is TRBJ2-1 and V is TRBV29-1; unclear D gene. The germline gives CDR1 SQVTM, CDR2 ANQGSEA. The CDR3 contains 8 residues. The CDR3: CSVDERFF. The CDR3 nucleotides read TGCAGCGTAGACGAGCGGTTCTTC.

The J gene is TRBJ2-2, the V gene TRBV6-1; TRBD1 aligns across 8 bases. This CDR3 has 16 residues. Germline CDR1 reads MNHNS; CDR2 reads SASEGT. Trimming at V came to 7 bases and at J to 1 base, leaving 8 bases not matched to a gene. As DNA, the CDR3 is TGTGCCAGCAAGGGGCAGGGGGCTTTGAACACCGGGGAGCTGTTTTTT. It specifies CASKGQGALNTGELFF.

This clonotype has a count of ten or more. The chain links TRBV19 to TRBJ2-7; weak D call: TRBD2 (6 bases). Germline lookup yields CDR1 LNHDA and CDR2 SQIVND (reference sequence). CDR3 length equals 13 residues. V was cut by 3 bases and J by 2 bases, with 8 bases left in between. CDR3 DNA sequence: TGTGCCAGTAGTATTGGGGGGACCTACGAGCAGTACTTC. Translation: CASSIGGTYEQYF.

This clonotype was detected ten times or more. The V gene is TRBV12-3 or TRBV12-4, the J gene TRBJ2-6; a weak D match, TRBD2 (7 bases). The CDR3 covers 19 residues. Trimming shortened V by 6 bases and J by 1 base, and 22 bases separated the two germline ends. CDR3 nucleotides: TGTGCCAGCAGCCCCCCCGGGGAGGGGGTATTATCTGGGGCCAACGTCCTGACTTTC. This encodes CASSPPGEGVLSGANVLTF.

This clonotype was recorded at least ten times. V gene TRBV6-2 or TRBV6-3 combines with J gene TRBJ2-1; 11 nucleotides match TRBD2. The CDR3 contains 17 residues. Per germline, CDR1 MNHEY and CDR2 SVGEGT. After removal of 4 bases from V and 5 bases from J, the junction contained 10 bases not matched to a gene. DNA of the CDR3: TGTGCCAGCAGTTCTCGCGTGGGACTAGCGGTAGACAATGAGCAGTTCTTC. This translates into CASSSRVGLAVDNEQFF.

This chain links TRBV7-6 with TRBJ2-2; tentatively, D is TRBD2 (6 bases). The CDR3 covers 16 residues. From germline, CDR1 is SGHVS and CDR2 FNYEAQ. Trimming took off 5 bases at V and 1 base at J, with 14 bases between the two ends. CDR3 loop: CASSVDGGVNTGELFF. DNA for the CDR3: TGTGCCAGCAGCGTTGACGGGGGTGTGAACACCGGGGAGCTGTTTTTT.

Only a few counts were recorded for this clonotype. The rearrangement uses TRBV20-1 and TRBJ2-7; D is possibly TRBD1 (6 bases). The ends were cut back, 4 bases at V and 6 bases at J, with 10 bases in the middle. Germline lookup yields CDR1 DFQATT and CDR2 SNEGSKA (reference sequence). There are 11 residues in the CDR3. The CDR3 DNA reads TGCAGTGCTACACAGGGAACCGAGCAGTACTTC. Residues: CSATQGTEQYF.

This rearrangement joins TRBV2 to TRBJ2-7; the match to TRBD2 covers 8 bases. CDR1 is SNHLY, CDR2 FYNNEI, per germline. Trimming took 4 bases from V and 4 from J; bases not matched to a gene: 3. The CDR3 is 13 residues long. The CDR3 sequence: CASSGTSGYEQYV. The CDR3 DNA follows: TGTGCCAGCAGTGGTACTAGCGGTTACGAGCAGTACGTC.

The rearrangement uses TRBV28 and TRBJ1-1; perhaps TRBD1 as D (5 bases). Germline V CDR1 and CDR2: MDHEN, SYDVKM. The CDR3 consists of 12 residues. V was clipped by 3 bases and J by 8 bases, with 10 bases between them. The CDR3: CASSFPDREAFF. For the CDR3, the DNA is TGTGCCAGCAGTTTCCCCGACAGAGAAGCTTTCTTT.

This clonotype turned up a few times. The DNA is left out, because the CDR3 cannot be placed on it with certainty; the CDR3 is given as TCRdb lists it. V gene TRBV10-1 combines with J gene TRBJ1-2. Germline V gene lookup returns CDR1 WNHNN and CDR2 SYGVQD (reference sequence). The CDR3 has 14 amino acids, counting both end residues. The chain's CDR3 is CASSTSTDRGGYTF.

The table lists this clonotype with a few counts. This chain connects TRBV5-1 to TRBJ2-3, with TRBD2 matching over 8 bases. Germline values: CDR1 SGHRS, CDR2 YFSETQ. CDR3 length equals 16 residues. V dropped 3 bases and J dropped 2; count of bases not matched to a gene: 8. In DNA, the CDR3 is TGCGCCAGCAGCTCCCTCCCGGGGGGGAACACAGATACGCAGTATTTT. It encodes CASSSLPGGNTDTQYF.

The chain recombines TRBV6-5 with TRBJ1-2; D not certain. The germline V gene encodes CDR1 MNHEY and CDR2 SVGAGI. CDR3 size: 14 residues. V was cut by 0 bases and J by 1 base, with 6 bases left in between. CDR3 amino acids: CASSYSAYNYGYTF. In DNA form, the CDR3 reads TGTGCCAGCAGTTACTCGGCTTATAACTATGGCTACACCTTC.

This clonotype was picked up a small number of times. The rearrangement links TRBV27 to TRBJ1-6, with TRBD1 as a possible D gene (5 bases). Germline V gene sequence: CDR1 MNHEY, CDR2 SMNVEV (reference sequence). Trimming removed 6 bases at V and 4 bases at J, with 19 bases between. CDR3 length: 17 amino acids. In nucleotides, the CDR3 is TGTGCCAGCAGACTGGGGGGGAGGGGTCGGTATAATTCACCCCTCCACTTT. Translating gives CASRLGGRGRYNSPLHF.

This clonotype was found a few times. This chain connects TRBV29-1 to TRBJ1-2; D ambiguous. The length of the CDR3 is 14 residues. Trimming left V 3 bases short and J 0 bases short, with 11 bases between. Germline-derived CDR1 and CDR2 are SQVTM and ANQGSEA. The CDR3, as DNA: TGCAGCGTTGATCTGATAGAGGCTAACTATGGCTACACCTTC. This translates into CSVDLIEANYGYTF.